The 4 T cell receptor beta chains below come from one sample, sequenced in a study of spatial heterogeneity in lung cancer. Using its own MiXCR run on the 5' RACE reads, TCRdb lists one record per CDR3 protein. The table has hundreds of distinct CDR3 sequences, 70% to 90% seen once; the top ten hold around 38%. Described time point: sample taken at primary tumor resection. Findings and caveats of the study: One measure, the expanded intratumoral alpha and beta TCR count, tracked tumor mutation counts.

For these receptors, no antigen is known. This sample comprised lung tumor tissue, obtained at surgery. The receptors stem from a female donor with early-stage non-small cell lung cancer.

Of note for this clonotype: This beta chain is an off-target read within a library intended for alpha chains, so its frequency means little. CDR3 coding DNA: TGTGCCAGCAGCTTAAGTGCCTACAATGAGCAGTTCTTC. Translated, it gives CASSLSAYNEQFF. V usage is TRBV7-3 and J usage is TRBJ2-1; D is unclear. The germline gives CDR1 SGHTA, CDR2 FQGTGA. This CDR3 is built from 13 residues. V was trimmed by 1 base and J by 2 bases, leaving 3 bases between them.

Concerning this clonotype itself: This beta chain is an off-target read within a library intended for alpha chains, so its frequency means little. The CDR3 DNA sequence: TGTGCCAGCAGTCTCGACTCCACAGATACGCAGTATTTT. Its translation: CASSLDSTDTQYF. This chain uses TRBV28 with TRBJ2-3; D is unclear. Trimming stripped 5 bases from V and 2 bases from J, with 8 bases between. Germline CDR1 and CDR2: MDHEN and SYDVKM. The CDR3 totals 13 residues. The entire variable domain, with the rest obtained from reference TRBV28 and TRBJ2-3, is as follows: DVKVTQSSRYLVKRTGEKVFLECVQDMDHENMFWYRQDPGLGLRLIYFSYDVKMKEKGDIPEGYSVSREKKERFSLILESASTNQTSMYLCASSLDSTDTQYFGPGTRLTVL.

Points on this clonotype: This beta chain is off target for a library built for alpha chains, so its abundance means little. The chain carries TRBV5-1 and TRBJ2-7; tentative D call: TRBD1 (6 bases). The germline gives CDR1 SGHRS, CDR2 YFSETQ. There are 14 residues in the CDR3. Deletions cut 4 bases from V and 2 bases from J, with 13 bases between. The CDR3 sequence is CASSTGTLTYEQYF. The DNA for the CDR3 is TGCGCCAGCAGCACCGGGACACTCACCTACGAGCAGTACTTC. Together with reference TRBV5-1 and TRBJ2-7, the CDR3 gives the full variable domain: KAGVTQTPRYLIKTRGQQVTLSCSPISGHRSVSWYQQTPGQGLQFLFEYFSETQRNKGNFPGRFSGRQFSNSRSEMNVSTLELGDSALYLCASSTGTLTYEQYFGPGTRLTVT.

Details on this clonotype: This beta chain is a stray sequence in a library constructed for alpha chains; its clone size is not meaningful. The chain recombines TRBV28 with TRBJ1-5; D is unclear. V was shortened by 2 bases and J by 9 bases, with 5 bases between the two germline ends. CDR3 length: 11 residues. Per the germline V gene, CDR1 is MDHEN and CDR2 is SYDVKM. In DNA, the CDR3 is TGTGCCAGCAGTTTAAGCTCGCCCCAGCATTTT. Translation gives CASSLSSPQHF.